What follows are 8 T cell receptor beta chains derived from one specimen sequenced in a study of cytomegalovirus exposure and HLA in healthy donors. Use of 60 Vbeta and 13 Jbeta primers characterized the PCR. Clones were read by immunoSEQ multiplex PCR, and TCRdb kept only the in-frame ones, dropping some. This table has just over 150,000 clones, about 85% appearing once. The material sequenced was PBMCs. The receptors come from a male donor in good health and CMV-seropositive.

Here the CDR3 DNA reads TGTGCCAGCAGCCACCCTAGCGGGAGGAGACACAATGAGCAGTTCTTC. This codes for CASSHPSGRRHNEQFF. The chain employs TRBV6-9 and TRBJ2-1; TRBD2 agrees at 11 bases. CDR1 is MNHGY, CDR2 SVAAGI, per germline. The CDR3 is 16 residues long. The V gene end was trimmed by 6 bases and the J gene end by 5 bases; junction bases not matched to a gene: 9.

The V and J genes are TRBV25-1 and TRBJ2-4, with TRBD1 identical over 7 bases. There are 12 residues in the CDR3. Trimming removed 7 bases from V and 8 bases from J; junction bases left unmatched: 5. Germline assignment: CDR1 MGHDK and CDR2 SYGVNS. The CDR3 nucleotides are TGTGCCAGCAACAGGGGCGCGGACATTCAGTACTTC. This translates into CASNRGADIQYF.

The rearrangement joins TRBV12-5 to TRBJ2-1; no reliable D call. Looked up from germline, CDR1 is LGHNT and CDR2 is FRNRAP. The CDR3 is 12 residues long. V was clipped by 7 bases and J by 4 bases, with 8 bases between them. CDR3 amino acids: CASARSYNEQFF. Here the CDR3 DNA reads TGTGCTAGTGCCCGGAGTTACAATGAGCAGTTCTTC.

CDR3 nucleotide sequence: TGTGCCAGCAGTGTGTACGGCGGAGAGAGCACAGATACGCAGTATTTT. Translating gives CASSVYGGESTDTQYF. This chain joins TRBV6-4 and TRBJ2-3; no clear D gene. Germline lookup yields CDR1 MRHNA and CDR2 SNTAGT. The V and J ends lost 4 bases and 0 bases respectively, with 14 bases between them. The length of the CDR3 is 16 residues.

V is TRBV6-5 and J is TRBJ2-1; 9 bases line up with TRBD2. Germline V CDR1 and CDR2: MNHEY, SVGAGI. This CDR3 has 14 residues. J was trimmed by 5 bases and V by 8 bases; bases with no gene match: 7. The chain's CDR3 is CASGAIAGDNEQFF. CDR3 nucleotides: TGTGCCAGCGGAGCAATAGCGGGGGACAATGAGCAGTTCTTC.

The rearrangement links TRBV4-2 to TRBJ2-2; perhaps TRBD1 as D (6 bases). CDR1 and CDR2 from the germline V gene are LGHNA and YNFKEQ. This CDR3 is 18 amino acids long. V was shortened by 4 bases and J by 1 base, with 19 bases between the two germline ends. DNA of the CDR3: TGTGCCAGCAGCCGCGGAGGAACGGCAGGGGAGAACACCGGGGAGCTGTTTTTT. Translation gives CASSRGGTAGENTGELFF.

V gene TRBV5-1 combines with J gene TRBJ2-1; 11 positions match TRBD2. Germline trimming cut 3 bases from V and 2 bases from J; bases unmatched to any gene: 4. The CDR3 sequence is 16 residues long. Germline V CDR1 and CDR2: SGHRS, YFSETQ. The CDR3 loop reads CASSWAGLAAYNEQFF. The CDR3 region has the DNA TGCGCCAGCAGCTGGGCGGGACTAGCGGCCTACAATGAGCAGTTCTTC.

The rearrangement joins TRBV5-1 to TRBJ2-3, with 8 bases that match TRBD2. Germline V gene sequence: CDR1 SGHRS, CDR2 YFSETQ. The J segment lost 5 bases and the V segment lost 0 bases, leaving 5 bases of the junction unmatched. The CDR3 length is 15 residues. CDR3 sequence: CASSLGGLAGDTQYF. The DNA for the CDR3 is TGCGCCAGCAGCTTGGGCGGTCTAGCGGGAGATACGCAGTATTTT.